This T cell receptor (beta chain) was recorded in a study of T cell responses to AZD1222 COVID-19 vaccine. The J segment lost 4 bases and the V segment lost 6 bases, leaving 9 bases of the junction unmatched. CDR1 is MNHEY, CDR2 SMNVEV, per germline (reference sequence). This CDR3 contains 15 residues. Generated by immunoSEQ multiplex PCR, the TCRdb table keeps only in-frame clones and is missing some. The table has 100,000 to 150,000 clones, roughly 88% seen once; the top ten hold roughly 0.98%. Study-wide results and caveats: Sampling that yielded the repertoires occurred only after the peak T cell response. Dominant CD4 TCR responses targeted spike regions 160-218 and 743-854.

Of note for this clone: What it recognizes is unknown.

The TCR sequence derives from an adult who received the AZD1222 COVID-19 vaccine. The genes are TRBV27 and TRBJ2-7; 10 bases fit TRBD1. The starting material was peripheral blood, obtained 28 days after the second AZD1222 dose. The CDR3 protein is CASSSPGTGVYEQYF. CDR3 coding DNA: TGTGCCAGCAGCTCCCCCGGGACAGGGGTGTACGAGCAGTACTTC.